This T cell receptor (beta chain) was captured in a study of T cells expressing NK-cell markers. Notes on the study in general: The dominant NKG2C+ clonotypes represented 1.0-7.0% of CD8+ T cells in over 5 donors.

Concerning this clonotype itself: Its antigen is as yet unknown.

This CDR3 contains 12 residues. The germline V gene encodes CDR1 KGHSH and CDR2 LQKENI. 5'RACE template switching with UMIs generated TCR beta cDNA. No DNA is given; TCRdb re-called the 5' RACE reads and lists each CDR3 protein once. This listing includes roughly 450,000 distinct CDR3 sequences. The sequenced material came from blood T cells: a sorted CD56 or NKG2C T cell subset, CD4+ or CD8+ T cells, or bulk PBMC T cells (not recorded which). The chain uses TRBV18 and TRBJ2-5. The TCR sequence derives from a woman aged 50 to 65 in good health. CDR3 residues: CASSPKRETQYF.